This T cell receptor (beta chain) came from a study of T-cell reconstitution after alpha-beta-depleted transplantation in children listed by TCRdb under 2016. In terms of the full investigation: Using TCR repertoire profiling, the study quantitatively followed how T-cell immune reconstitution unfolded in children after TCRalphabeta/CD19-depleted allogeneic hematopoietic cell transplantation.

Libraries were made using PCR. Instrument on record: Illumina HiSeq 2500. Molecular barcoding was employed in the preparation of TCR libraries, with unique molecular identifiers being used to normalize TCRbeta repertoire quantification. TCRdb redid the processing of the public reads, applying fastp at Q25 and MiXCR, and retained in-frame beta chains. Rows are combined by CDR3 protein, so each entry shows the most common genes and DNA. The sample table lists a few hundred thousand distinct CDR3 sequences, around 17% of them with a count of one. The biggest ten clones account for about 3.1% of the sample. For CDR1 and CDR2, the germline V gene (reference sequence) lists SEHNR and FQNEAQ. From cysteine to phenylalanine, the CDR3 is 16 amino acids long. Just the 48-base CDR3 DNA is kept, in frame starting at base 1. Trimming accounts for 2 bases at V and 10 bases at J, while the number of junction bases matched to no gene is 12.

This clonotype was found a few times. Its cognate antigen has yet to be identified. No clone much larger than this one lies a single base away; base qualities are absent. This clonotype originated in a human donor who donated a stem cell graft to a child with acute lymphoblastic leukemia. Sequencing used PBMCs from the stem cell graft donor, obtained from the stem cell graft. The chain couples TRBV7-9 to TRBJ2-1, with TRBD2 identical over 9 junction bases. In nucleotide form, the sequence is TGTGCCAGCAGCTTATCTCCTAGCGGGATACGGTACGAGCAGTTCTTC. Its product reads: CASSLSPSGIRYEQFF.